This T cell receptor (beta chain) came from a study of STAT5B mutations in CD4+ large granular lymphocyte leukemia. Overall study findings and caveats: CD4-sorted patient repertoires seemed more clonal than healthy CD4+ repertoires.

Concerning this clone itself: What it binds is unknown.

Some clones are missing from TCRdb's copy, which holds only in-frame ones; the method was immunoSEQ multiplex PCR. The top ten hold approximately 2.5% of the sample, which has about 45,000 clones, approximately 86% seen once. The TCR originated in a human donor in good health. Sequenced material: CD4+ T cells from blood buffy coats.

Here the CDR3 reads CASSATSGISTGELFF. Written as DNA, the CDR3 is TGCGCCAGCAGCGCCACTAGCGGGATAAGCACCGGGGAGCTGTTTTTT. The chain recombines TRBV5-1 with TRBJ2-2; 10 bases are a match to TRBD2. The CDR3 totals 16 residues. V was pared by 4 bases and J by 4 bases, with 7 bases of the junction left unmatched. CDR1 and CDR2 (germline): SGHRS, YFSETQ.